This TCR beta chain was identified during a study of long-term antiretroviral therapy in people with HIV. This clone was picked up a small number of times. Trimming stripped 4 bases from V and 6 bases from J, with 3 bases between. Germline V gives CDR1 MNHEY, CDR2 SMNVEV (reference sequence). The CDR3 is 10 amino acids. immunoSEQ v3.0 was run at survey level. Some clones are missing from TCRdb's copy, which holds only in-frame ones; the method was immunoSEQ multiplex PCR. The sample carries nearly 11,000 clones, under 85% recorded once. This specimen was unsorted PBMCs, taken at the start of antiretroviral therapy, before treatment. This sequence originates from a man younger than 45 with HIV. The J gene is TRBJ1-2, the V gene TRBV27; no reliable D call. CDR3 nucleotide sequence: TGTGCCAGCAGTTGGGATGGCTACACCTTC. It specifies CASSWDGYTF.